The 8 T cell receptor beta chains below were found in one sample sequenced in a study of T cell repertoires in cytomegalovirus infection. TCRdb processed the reads anew with MiXCR; each CDR3 protein has one entry. The sample lists roughly 200,000 distinct CDR3 sequences; about a sixth were seen once. Sequenced: CD8+ T cells from PBMCs. The receptors originated from a human donor in good health (CMV status not recorded). Some clones in this sample may be carry-over from other donors' samples.

This clonotype was seen more than once but under ten times. CDR3 protein: CASSQGTSRTYEQYF. As DNA, the CDR3 is TGTGCCAGCAGCCAAGGGACCAGTAGGACCTACGAGCAGTACTTC. This chain uses TRBV14 with TRBJ2-7; D not certain. CDR3 length: 15 amino acids. V was clipped by 1 base and J by 2 bases, with 12 bases between them. The germline V gene has CDR1 SGHDN and CDR2 FVKESK. Full variable domain (rest looked up from reference TRBV14 and TRBJ2-7): EAGVTQFPSHSVIEKGQTVTLRCDPISGHDNLYWYRRVMGKEIKFLLHFVKESKQDESGMPNNRFLAERTGGTYSTLKVQPAELEDSGVYFCASSQGTSRTYEQYFGPGTRLTVT.

The chain recombines TRBV28 with TRBJ2-7, with 7 positions matching TRBD1. The CDR3 contains 14 residues. Germline-derived CDR1 and CDR2 are MDHEN and SYDVKM. V gave up 5 bases and J gave up 1 base; unmatched junction bases: 5. Here the CDR3 DNA reads TGTGCCAGCAGTCCCGGGACAGATTCCTACGAGCAGTACTTC. Residues: CASSPGTDSYEQYF.

The chain joins TRBV12-3 or TRBV12-4 to TRBJ1-1; D is uncertain. The CDR3 is made up of 14 amino acids. Between the trimmed V and J ends, which lost 0 bases and 4 bases, there was a span of 9 bases. DNA of the CDR3: TGTGCCAGCAGTTTAGCACCCCATGGCACTGAAGCTTTCTTT. Amino acids: CASSLAPHGTEAFF.

The chain uses TRBV6-2 or TRBV6-3 and TRBJ2-2; D is possibly TRBD1 (5 bases). The CDR3 length is 17 residues. The V end lost 5 bases, the J end lost 8 bases, and 24 bases lay between the germline ends. CDR1 is MNHEY and CDR2 is SVGEGT in the germline V gene. This chain's CDR3 is CASSTKLGQSSNGELFF. The CDR3 DNA reads TGTGCCAGCAGTACCAAACTTGGACAATCCAGCAATGGGGAGCTGTTTTTT.

In its sample, this clonotype was seen a few times. The rearrangement uses TRBV28 and TRBJ1-2; 7 bases map to TRBD1. Looked up from germline, CDR1 is MDHEN and CDR2 is SYDVKM. The CDR3 has 14 residues. The V and J ends lost 7 bases and 11 bases, in that order; junction bases with no gene match: 16. CDR3 region: CASTAGQLYVEYTF. The DNA of the CDR3 is TGTGCCAGCACCGCGGGACAGCTCTATGTGGAGTACACCTTC.

This rearrangement joins TRBV7-2 to TRBJ2-3, with 10 bases matching TRBD2. V was pared by 0 bases and J by 4 bases, with 1 base of the junction left unmatched. Germline CDR1 reads SGHTA; CDR2 reads FQGNSA. CDR3 length: 15 residues. The CDR3 spells CASSLAAGGPDTQYF. For the CDR3, the DNA is TGTGCCAGCAGCTTAGCAGCGGGGGGGCCAGATACGCAGTATTTT.

A few counts support this clonotype. The V call is TRBV29-1, the J call TRBJ2-2; maybe TRBD2 (6 bases). The CDR3 runs to 16 residues. V lost 0 bases and J lost 5, with 16 bases in between. Germline CDR1 reads SQVTM; CDR2 reads ANQGSEA. CDR3 coding DNA: TGCAGCGTTGAAGAGACTAGTCGCTCCAAGACCGGGGAGCTGTTTTTT. As protein: CSVEETSRSKTGELFF.

This clonotype was seen only a few times. The chain uses TRBV7-2 and TRBJ1-5; D is perhaps TRBD1 (5 bases). Between the trimmed V and J ends, which lost 5 bases and 3 bases, there was a span of 11 bases. The length of the CDR3 is 14 residues. In germline, CDR1 is SGHTA, CDR2 FQGNSA. DNA of the CDR3: TGTGCCAGCAGCCCAGACAGTTACAATCAGCCCCAGCATTTT. Its protein is CASSPDSYNQPQHF. Filled out from reference TRBV7-2 and TRBJ1-5, the complete variable domain reads GAGVSQSPSNKVTEKGKDVELRCDPISGHTALYWYRQSLGQGLEFLIYFQGNSAPDKSGLPSDRFSAERTGGSVSTLTIQRTQQEDSAVYLCASSPDSYNQPQHFGDGTRLSIL.